Below, 20 T cell receptor beta chains from the same sample are listed, as sequenced in a study of blood T cell repertoires in COVID-19. Clones were sequenced by immunoSEQ multiplex PCR, and TCRdb holds only the in-frame ones, with some missing. The sample gives about 68,000 clones, around nine tenths of which show up once; roughly 2.4% is in the top ten. Input material: peripheral blood. The source is a human donor in a cohort sampled during active COVID-19.

This chain links TRBV4-3 with TRBJ2-7, with a weak D call TRBD1 (5 bases). CDR3 size: 14 residues. Trimming shortened V by 2 bases and J by 3 bases, and 11 bases separated the two germline ends. CDR1 and CDR2 (germline): LGHNA, YSLEER. The chain's CDR3 is CASSQHRGSYEQYF. The CDR3 DNA is TGCGCCAGCAGCCAACATAGGGGAAGCTACGAGCAGTACTTC.

This clone has a handful of counts. The chain combines TRBV5-1 with TRBJ1-1; tentatively, D is TRBD1 (6 bases). Germline-derived CDR1 and CDR2 are SGHRS and YFSETQ. The CDR3 has 16 amino acids. V shed 4 bases and J shed 0 bases, with 16 bases lying between them. CDR3 sequence: CASSGSGTYLNTEAFF. In DNA form, the CDR3 reads TGCGCCAGCAGCGGGTCCGGGACATATTTGAACACTGAAGCTTTCTTT.

The chain recombines TRBV4-1 with TRBJ1-6; tentative D call: TRBD1 (6 bases). CDR3 length: 15 amino acids. The germline gives CDR1 MGHRA, CDR2 YSYEKL. Trimming pared 4 bases from V and 5 bases from J, leaving 12 bases between. The CDR3 DNA is TGCGCCAGCAGCCCAACAGGGTGGAATAATTCACCCCTCCACTTT. Its protein product is CASSPTGWNNSPLHF.

The chain has TRBV6-5 and TRBJ1-2; 7 positions agree with TRBD1. The CDR3 runs to 14 residues. Germline values: CDR1 MNHEY, CDR2 SVGAGI. J gave up 4 bases and V 10 bases, and 12 bases lay outside the gene matches. CDR3 in DNA: TGTGCCACCTTTTACAGGGGACCCCGCTATGGCTACACCTTC. It is translated as CATFYRGPRYGYTF.

The chain recombines TRBV28 with TRBJ1-1; no clear D gene. Deletions cut 5 bases from V and 4 bases from J, with 11 bases between. From germline, CDR1 is MDHEN and CDR2 SYDVKM. CDR3 length equals 13 residues. The CDR3 bases are TGTGCCAGCAGTGGGCGGGGTGGCACTGAAGCTTTCTTT. Translated, it gives CASSGRGGTEAFF.

The chain links TRBV2 to TRBJ2-1; possible D gene TRBD1, 6 bases. This CDR3 comprises 15 residues. V lost 6 bases, J lost 1 base, and 13 bases lay in between. CDR1 is SNHLY, CDR2 FYNNEI, per germline. CDR3 loop: CASSDGQSSYNEQFF. The CDR3 nucleotides read TGTGCCAGCAGCGATGGACAGAGTTCCTACAATGAGCAGTTCTTC.

The J gene is TRBJ2-2, the V gene TRBV5-4; the D gene is possibly TRBD2 (6 bases). The length of the CDR3 is 14 residues. The germline V and J ends were trimmed by 0 bases and 6 bases, with 9 bases remaining between them. From germline, CDR1 is SGHNT and CDR2 YYREEE (reference sequence). CDR3 loop: CASSLGGDAGELFF. The CDR3, as DNA: TGTGCCAGCAGCTTGGGCGGGGACGCCGGGGAGCTGTTTTTT.

The chain has TRBV7-2 and TRBJ2-5, with 9 bases aligning to TRBD2. Germline CDR1 SGHTA, CDR2 FQGNSA. Unmatched junction bases numbered 5, after V lost 4 bases and J lost 2 bases. The CDR3 runs 15 residues. This chain's CDR3 is CASSSIAGAQETQYF. The DNA of the CDR3 is TGTGCCAGCAGCTCCATAGCGGGGGCTCAAGAGACCCAGTACTTC.

This clone was seen only once. The chain joins TRBV2 to TRBJ1-3; tentative D call: TRBD1 (6 bases). CDR3 length: 14 amino acids. CDR1 is SNHLY, CDR2 FYNNEI, per germline. Trimming removed 7 bases at V and 1 base at J, with 11 bases between. The CDR3 sequence: CASTIQGSGNTIYF. DNA for the CDR3: TGTGCCAGCACTATACAGGGATCTGGAAACACCATATATTTT.

The chain uses TRBV11-3 and TRBJ2-3; D ambiguous. The CDR3 is made up of 15 amino acids. The V gene lost 1 base and the J gene lost 1 base, with 9 bases spanning the gap. Germline CDR1 is SGHNT and CDR2 is YENEEA. In DNA form, the CDR3 reads TGTGCCAGCAGCTTAGGGCAGTTGGGCACAGATACGCAGTATTTT. Its translation: CASSLGQLGTDTQYF.

The gene calls are TRBV15 and TRBJ2-3; 8 bases line up with TRBD2. This CDR3 is built from 17 residues. The V gene end was trimmed by 0 bases and the J gene end by 5 bases; junction bases not matched to a gene: 10. Germline V gives CDR1 LNHNV, CDR2 YYDKDF (reference sequence). This chain's CDR3 is CATSRDGRATGKDTQYF. The CDR3 region has the DNA TGTGCCACCAGCAGAGACGGGAGGGCCACGGGTAAAGATACGCAGTATTTT.

Worth noting for this clone: Sequence at one end of the junction differs from germline and may be a read error. The rearrangement links TRBV7-9 to TRBJ1-2, with 7 nucleotides matching TRBD1. Germline V gives CDR1 SEHNR, CDR2 FQNEAQ (reference sequence). The length of the CDR3 is 16 residues. The CDR3 loop is CASSLDSQGLRYRYTF. The DNA for the CDR3 is TGTGCCAGCAGCTTAGATTCACAGGGGCTGCGCTATCGCTACACCTTC.

The chain couples TRBV7-2 to TRBJ1-1; 7 nucleotides match TRBD1. This CDR3 region has 14 residues. The V gene end was trimmed by 5 bases and the J gene end by 0 bases; junction bases not matched to a gene: 3. The V gene's germline CDR1 is SGHTA and CDR2 FQGNSA. The CDR3 here is CASSPGQLNTEAFF. CDR3 bases: TGTGCCAGCAGCCCGGGACAGCTGAACACTGAAGCTTTCTTT.

The V call is TRBV2, the J call TRBJ2-7; D gene ambiguous. The CDR3 has 12 residues. Germline CDR1 SNHLY, CDR2 FYNNEI. Trimming shortened V by 2 bases and J by 6 bases, and 8 bases separated the two germline ends. DNA for the CDR3: TGTGCCAGCAGTGAATCCACAAGCGAGCAGTACTTC. The encoded protein is CASSESTSEQYF.

V gene TRBV2 combines with J gene TRBJ1-1; D possibly corresponds to TRBD1 (6 bases). This CDR3 comprises 13 residues. Germline V CDR1 and CDR2: SNHLY, FYNNEI. The V and J ends lost 10 bases and 1 base respectively, with 13 bases between them. The CDR3 sequence: CATERGANTEAFF. The CDR3 DNA follows: TGTGCCACGGAACGGGGGGCGAACACTGAAGCTTTCTTT.

The chain carries TRBV6-6 and TRBJ2-5, with TRBD1 identical over 9 bases. CDR1 is MNHNY, CDR2 SVGAGI, per germline (reference sequence). This CDR3 has 14 residues. V dropped 7 bases and J dropped 4; count of bases not matched to a gene: 7. CDR3 residues: CASTRDRVGETQYF. CDR3 nucleotides: TGTGCCAGCACTCGGGACAGGGTTGGAGAGACCCAGTACTTC.

The chain carries TRBV19 and TRBJ1-1; D is possibly TRBD1 (5 bases). CDR1 and CDR2 from the germline V gene are LNHDA and SQIVND (reference sequence). V was shortened by 3 bases and J by 1 base, with 9 bases between the two germline ends. This CDR3 contains 14 residues. Here the CDR3 reads CASSIPTENTEAFF. The CDR3 region has the DNA TGTGCCAGTAGTATCCCGACAGAGAACACTGAAGCTTTCTTT.

J is TRBJ2-7 and V is TRBV28; the D is unclear. This CDR3 is 12 amino acids long. Trimming shortened V by 7 bases and J by 3 bases, and 10 bases separated the two germline ends. Germline V gene sequence: CDR1 MDHEN, CDR2 SYDVKM. The CDR3 DNA sequence: TGTGCCAGCACCCCATCCAACTACGAGCAGTACTTC. Translating gives CASTPSNYEQYF. Drawing the rest from reference TRBV28 and TRBJ2-7, the complete variable domain is DVKVTQSSRYLVKRTGEKVFLECVQDMDHENMFWYRQDPGLGLRLIYFSYDVKMKEKGDIPEGYSVSREKKERFSLILESASTNQTSMYLCASTPSNYEQYFGPGTRLTVT.

CDR3 sequence: CASTLQLSQGGNSPLHF. The CDR3, as DNA: TGTGCCAGTACCCTACAATTAAGCCAGGGCGGTAATTCACCCCTCCACTTT. The chain joins TRBV19 to TRBJ1-6, with D perhaps matching TRBD1 (5 bases). The CDR3 spans 17 residues. In germline, CDR1 is LNHDA, CDR2 SQIVND (reference sequence). V lost 7 bases and J lost 6, with 22 bases in between.

V is TRBV5-1 and J is TRBJ2-7, with D perhaps matching TRBD2 (5 bases). The germline V gene has CDR1 SGHRS and CDR2 YFSETQ. Trimming left V 0 bases short and J 7 bases short, with 17 bases between. The CDR3 loop spans 15 amino acids. DNA for the CDR3: TGCGCCAGCAGCTTGGATTTAGTCACCCCGGGGGAGCAGTACTTC. It codes for CASSLDLVTPGEQYF.